Presented here are 32 T cell receptor beta chains from one specimen sequenced in a study of vaccination and CD4 T cells after COVID-19. The antigens of these receptors remain unknown. Treatment: approximately nine-day PBMC culture with coronavirus spike peptide pools or control peptides (ViraFEST assay). Researchers used the Oncomine TCR Beta short-read assay to sequence DNA from cultured CD4+ T cells. One entry per CDR3 protein, called by TCRdb with MiXCR from the PCR reads. The repertoire holds 10,000 to 15,000 distinct CDR3 sequences, with 40% to 60% as singletons. Source material: CD4+ T cells from blood, cultured in vitro. These receptors were taken from a human donor who had recovered from COVID-19.

This clonotype was seen just once. The chain uses TRBV12-3 or TRBV12-4 and TRBJ2-1; a weak D match, TRBD2 (6 bases). The CDR3 is made up of 18 amino acids. Deletions cut 2 bases from V and 5 bases from J, with 22 bases between. CDR3 protein: CASSLYALGRDEHNEQFF. In DNA, the CDR3 is TGTGCCAGCAGTTTATATGCCTTGGGGCGGGACGAACACAATGAGCAGTTCTTC.

This clonotype is medium-sized within its sample. This chain uses TRBV7-9 with TRBJ1-4; D possibly corresponds to TRBD1 (5 bases). Per germline, CDR1 SEHNR and CDR2 FQNEAQ (reference sequence). CDR3 length equals 16 residues. Trimming removed 3 bases at V and 5 bases at J, with 16 bases between. The CDR3, as DNA: TGTGCCAGCAGCTTGGCAGGAACGGGACTCAATGAAAAACTGTTTTTT. As protein: CASSLAGTGLNEKLFF.

This chain connects TRBV24-1 to TRBJ2-7; D is unresolved. CDR1 KGHDR and CDR2 SFDVKD come from the germline V gene. This CDR3 has 14 amino acids. V was pared by 4 bases and J by 6 bases, with 15 bases between. As DNA, the CDR3 is TGTGCCACCAGTGAACCGGGCCCCGAAGCCGAGCAGTACTTC. Its translation: CATSEPGPEAEQYF.

The chain has TRBV14 and TRBJ2-5, with unresolved D. This CDR3 has 15 amino acids. Germline lookup yields CDR1 SGHDN and CDR2 FVKESK. V shed 2 bases and J shed 5 bases, with 15 bases lying between them. CDR3 in DNA: TGTGCCAGCAGCCAACTTTCGGCCTGGGTGGAGACCCAGTACTTC. Its protein product is CASSQLSAWVETQYF. Variable domain in full (rest from reference TRBV14 and TRBJ2-5): EAGVTQFPSHSVIEKGQTVTLRCDPISGHDNLYWYRRVMGKEIKFLLHFVKESKQDESGMPNNRFLAERTGGTYSTLKVQPAELEDSGVYFCASSQLSAWVETQYFGPGTRLLVL.

This clonotype was detected only a few times. The junction departs from the called germline gene at one end, perhaps through a read error. The CDR3 coding sequence is TGTGCCAGCAGCTTAGCCGAGGGACTAGCGGACGTCTTT. Amino acids: CASSLAEGLADVF. The V call is TRBV7-9, the J call TRBJ2-3; 11 bases align to TRBD2. This CDR3 has 13 amino acids. Per the germline V gene, CDR1 is SEHNR and CDR2 is FQNEAQ (reference sequence).

Here the CDR3 reads CASSIGGRLTGELFF. CDR3 in DNA: TGTGCCAGTAGTATTGGTGGGAGGTTAACCGGGGAGCTGTTTTTT. The chain recombines TRBV19 with TRBJ2-2, with D possibly being TRBD2 (6 bases). CDR1 is LNHDA, CDR2 SQIVND, per germline (reference sequence). CDR3 length equals 15 residues. The V and J ends lost 3 bases and 5 bases respectively, with 13 bases between them.

The V gene is TRBV24-1, the J gene TRBJ2-5; no reliable D call. The CDR3 runs to 13 residues. V was pared by 5 bases and J by 5 bases, with 11 bases between. The germline gives CDR1 KGHDR, CDR2 SFDVKD. The CDR3 DNA follows: TGTGCCACCAGTGCCTCCGCTTTCGAGACCCAGTACTTC. Its translation: CATSASAFETQYF.

The genes are TRBV5-1 and TRBJ2-3, with D perhaps given as TRBD1 or TRBD2 (5 bases each). In germline, CDR1 is SGHRS, CDR2 YFSETQ. The CDR3 has 14 amino acids. V was pared by 4 bases and J by 0 bases, with 9 bases between. Written as DNA, the CDR3 is TGCGCCAGCAGCCACCGGGACAGCACAGATACGCAGTATTTT. Translated, it gives CASSHRDSTDTQYF.

This clonotype has more than one count but fewer than ten. The chain combines TRBV19 with TRBJ2-5; D uncertain. Germline V gives CDR1 LNHDA, CDR2 SQIVND (reference sequence). V was pared by 6 bases and J by 3 bases, with 14 bases between. The CDR3 covers 14 residues. The CDR3 DNA is TGTGCCAGTAGCCCACGGCACAGAGAAGAGACCCAGTACTTC. Its protein is CASSPRHREETQYF.

This chain uses TRBV9 with TRBJ2-7; tentatively, D is TRBD1 (6 bases). Germline CDR1 and CDR2: SGDLS and YYNGEE. With 2 bases removed from V and 0 bases from J, the gap between germline ends came to 12 bases. This CDR3 contains 15 residues. Here the CDR3 DNA reads TGTGCCAGCAGCGTCTCCCCGACAGGCTCCTACGAGCAGTACTTC. This sequence encodes CASSVSPTGSYEQYF. Together with reference TRBV9 and TRBJ2-7, the CDR3 gives the full variable domain: DSGVTQTPKHLITATGQRVTLRCSPRSGDLSVYWYQQSLDQGLQFLIQYYNGEERAKGNILERFSAQQFPDLHSELNLSSLELGDSALYFCASSVSPTGSYEQYFGPGTRLTVT.

The rearrangement links TRBV20-1 to TRBJ1-2, with 7 bases that match TRBD1. With 5 bases clipped from V and 6 bases from J, the junction kept 9 bases outside the gene matches. This CDR3 contains 13 residues. Germline-derived CDR1 and CDR2 are DFQATT and SNEGSKA (reference sequence). The CDR3 sequence is CSAEQGNDNGYTF. In DNA form, the CDR3 reads TGCAGTGCTGAACAGGGGAATGACAATGGCTACACCTTC.

The chain carries TRBV20-1 and TRBJ2-2; TRBD2 aligns across 15 bases. Trimming removed 5 bases from V and 4 bases from J; junction bases left unmatched: 11. Per the germline V gene, CDR1 is DFQATT and CDR2 is SNEGSKA (reference sequence). CDR3 length equals 18 residues. This CDR3 is CSAPRTSGRGVGTGELFF. CDR3 coding DNA: TGCAGTGCTCCCCGGACTAGCGGGAGGGGGGTGGGCACCGGGGAGCTGTTTTTT.

The CDR3 is CAWQLQGPTEAFF. The CDR3 bases are TGTGCCTGGCAATTACAGGGGCCGACTGAAGCTTTCTTT. J is TRBJ1-1 and V is TRBV30, with 7 positions matching TRBD1. This CDR3 is built from 13 residues. CDR1 is GTSNPN, CDR2 SVGIG, per germline (reference sequence). Germline trimming cut 5 bases from V and 5 bases from J; bases unmatched to any gene: 8.

The gene calls are TRBV5-6 and TRBJ1-5, with 8 bases matching TRBD1. The CDR3 has 20 residues. Germline V gives CDR1 SGHDT, CDR2 YYEEEE. Unmatched junction bases numbered 22, after V lost 1 base and J lost 7 bases. The CDR3 bases are TGTGCCAGCAGCTTGTCCTCAAGTCGGCTTGGTGGCAGGGGGCACCAGCCCCAGCATTTT. The encoded protein is CASSLSSSRLGGRGHQPQHF.

The chain is built from TRBV2 and TRBJ2-7; no firm D call. CDR1 and CDR2 (germline): SNHLY, FYNNEI. This CDR3 has 13 amino acids. Between the trimmed V and J ends, which lost 7 bases and 3 bases, there was a span of 13 bases. As DNA, the CDR3 is TGTGCCAGCACGGAGTCTAGGTTCTACGAGCAGTACTTC. Its protein is CASTESRFYEQYF. Complete variable domain (other parts from reference TRBV2 and TRBJ2-7): EPEVTQTPSHQVTQMGQEVILRCVPISNHLYFYWYRQILGQKVEFLVSFYNNEISEKSEIFDDQFSVERPDGSNFTLKIRSTKLEDSAMYFCASTESRFYEQYFGPGTRLTVT.

The gene calls are TRBV7-3 and TRBJ2-1, with D perhaps TRBD2 (5 bases). The CDR3 has 15 amino acids. V lost 4 bases to trimming and J lost 5 bases, with 15 bases between them. In germline, CDR1 is SGHTA, CDR2 FQGTGA. In nucleotides, the CDR3 is TGTGCCAGCAGCTCAGGCCCAAGGAGGCACAATGAGCAGTTCTTC. It encodes CASSSGPRRHNEQFF.

J is TRBJ2-5 and V is TRBV6-1, with D perhaps matching TRBD1 (6 bases). The CDR3 extends over 12 amino acids. The V gene's germline CDR1 is MNHNS and CDR2 SASEGT. The V end was cut by 10 bases, the J end by 2 bases, with 11 bases between. The CDR3 region is CATRTDQETQYF. As DNA, the CDR3 is TGTGCCACGAGGACAGATCAAGAGACCCAGTACTTC.

The chain joins TRBV6-1 to TRBJ2-5; D may be TRBD1 (6 bases). CDR1 is MNHNS and CDR2 is SASEGT in the germline V gene. V was pared by 3 bases and J by 7 bases, with 21 bases between. This CDR3 contains 16 residues. CDR3 in DNA: TGTGCCAGCAGTGAGCCGATACAAGGGGGTGTTGCGACCCAGTACTTC. Translating it yields CASSEPIQGGVATQYF.

The rearrangement uses TRBV24-1 and TRBJ2-2; TRBD1 is a possible D gene (6 bases). V was clipped by 2 bases and J by 3 bases, with 6 bases between them. The CDR3 runs 14 residues. CDR1 and CDR2 (germline): KGHDR, SFDVKD. Here the CDR3 reads CATSDYRDTGELFF. The CDR3 DNA reads as TGTGCCACCAGTGATTACAGGGACACCGGGGAGCTGTTTTTT.

By sample fraction, this clonotype is medium-sized. The V call is TRBV20-1, the J call TRBJ1-5, with D unclear. V was shortened by 6 bases and J by 7 bases, with 13 bases between the two germline ends. This CDR3 is built from 12 residues. Per germline, CDR1 DFQATT and CDR2 SNEGSKA (reference sequence). CDR3 DNA sequence: TGCAGTGCCGTCGAGGGAGGGCAGCCCCAGCATTTT. This sequence encodes CSAVEGGQPQHF.

V and J are TRBV20-1 and TRBJ2-5, with a tentative D call TRBD1 (5 bases). CDR1 and CDR2 from the germline V gene are DFQATT and SNEGSKA (reference sequence). Trimming took 6 bases from V and 1 from J, leaving 15 bases between them. The CDR3 is 14 residues long. The chain's CDR3 is CSAAIGQIQETQYF. DNA for the CDR3: TGCAGTGCAGCTATCGGACAAATCCAAGAGACCCAGTACTTC.

The chain combines TRBV6-5 with TRBJ1-6, with a possible D match to TRBD1 (5 bases). V lost 0 bases and J 4 bases, leaving 10 bases between the germline ends. Looked up from germline, CDR1 is MNHEY and CDR2 is SVGAGI. This CDR3 contains 16 residues. CDR3 coding DNA: TGTGCCAGCAGTTACTCGGGTGGGGGATATAATTCACCCCTCCACTTT. This codes for CASSYSGGGYNSPLHF.

The chain has TRBV10-2 and TRBJ2-3; 12 bases align to TRBD2. The CDR3 sequence is 16 residues long. V was clipped by 6 bases and J by 4 bases; unmatched bases: 8. The germline CDR1 and CDR2 sequences are WSHSY and SAAADI. CDR3 sequence (DNA): TGCGCCAGCAGAAAAGCTAGCGGGAGGGCCGCAGATACGCAGTATTTT. Protein: CASRKASGRAADTQYF.

This chain joins TRBV2 and TRBJ2-7; D gene ambiguous. Germline-derived CDR1 and CDR2 are SNHLY and FYNNEI. CDR3 length: 14 amino acids. V lost 2 bases and J lost 0, with 8 bases in between. In nucleotides, the CDR3 is TGTGCCAGCAGTGAAAAGACACTCTCCTACGAGCAGTACTTC. This gives the protein CASSEKTLSYEQYF.

The chain employs TRBV18 and TRBJ2-3; possibly TRBD2 for D (6 bases). Germline-derived CDR1 and CDR2 are KGHSH and LQKENI. The CDR3 totals 14 residues. Trimming removed 2 bases from V and 0 bases from J, with 6 bases in between. Here the CDR3 reads CASSPGTSTDTQYF. As DNA, the CDR3 is TGTGCCAGCTCACCAGGGACTAGCACAGATACGCAGTATTTT.

The chain joins TRBV21-1 to TRBJ2-2; TRBD2 reflects the table's D call only, with no check against the DNA. TRBV21-1 constitutes a pseudogene. The CDR3 length is 16 residues. CDR3 loop: CASSRASDCYTGELFF. CDR3 DNA sequence: TGTGCCAGCAGCAGGGCTAGCGATTGCTACACCGGGGAGCTGTTTTTT.

This clonotype was observed a few times. This chain links TRBV21-1 with TRBJ1-2. TRBV21-1 is reported as a pseudogene. This CDR3 comprises 14 residues. The CDR3 sequence is CASSPMRPHYGYTF. As DNA, the CDR3 is TGTGCCAGCAGCCCCATGCGGCCTCACTATGGCTACACCTTC.

This clonotype was counted a single time. This sequence joins TRBV20-1 and TRBJ2-2, with TRBD1 matching 7 bases. The CDR3 is 15 residues long. Trimming took 6 bases from V and 4 from J; bases not matched to a gene: 11. CDR1 is DFQATT and CDR2 is SNEGSKA in the germline V gene (reference sequence). The CDR3 bases are TGCAGTGCGCATGACACAGGGGCGCCCACCGGGGAGCTGTTTTTT. It yields the protein CSAHDTGAPTGELFF.

This clonotype appeared a single time. The chain recombines TRBV7-9 with TRBJ2-5; 11 nucleotides agree with TRBD2. Looked up from germline, CDR1 is SEHNR and CDR2 is FQNEAQ (reference sequence). V gave up 3 bases and J gave up 1 base; unmatched junction bases: 1. The CDR3 runs to 15 residues. CDR3 protein: CASSFGLAGQETQYF. Written as DNA, the CDR3 is TGTGCCAGCAGCTTCGGACTAGCGGGCCAAGAGACCCAGTACTTC.

V is TRBV20-1 and J is TRBJ1-1; a possible D gene is TRBD1 (5 bases). Germline V gene lookup returns CDR1 DFQATT and CDR2 SNEGSKA (reference sequence). This CDR3 has 11 amino acids. CDR3 sequence: CRAGANTEAFF. In nucleotides, the CDR3 is TGCAGGGCCGGGGCGAACACTGAAGCTTTCTTT.

The J gene is TRBJ2-5, the V gene TRBV7-9; 9 bases line up with TRBD1. This CDR3 is 15 amino acids long. Germline V gene lookup returns CDR1 SEHNR and CDR2 FQNEAQ (reference sequence). The J segment lost 5 bases and the V segment lost 0 bases, leaving 4 bases of the junction unmatched. The CDR3 DNA reads TGTGCCAGCAGCTTAGCGACAGGGGGAAGGGAGACCCAGTACTTC. It is translated as CASSLATGGRETQYF.

The chain combines TRBV4-1 with TRBJ2-7; 8 nucleotides align to TRBD1. CDR3 length: 15 residues. The V segment lost 4 bases and the J segment 0 bases; nucleotides outside the gene matches: 5. Germline CDR1 is MGHRA and CDR2 is YSYEKL. This CDR3 reads CASSPGQGPSYEQYF. The CDR3 nucleotides read TGCGCCAGCAGCCCCGGACAGGGACCCTCCTACGAGCAGTACTTC.